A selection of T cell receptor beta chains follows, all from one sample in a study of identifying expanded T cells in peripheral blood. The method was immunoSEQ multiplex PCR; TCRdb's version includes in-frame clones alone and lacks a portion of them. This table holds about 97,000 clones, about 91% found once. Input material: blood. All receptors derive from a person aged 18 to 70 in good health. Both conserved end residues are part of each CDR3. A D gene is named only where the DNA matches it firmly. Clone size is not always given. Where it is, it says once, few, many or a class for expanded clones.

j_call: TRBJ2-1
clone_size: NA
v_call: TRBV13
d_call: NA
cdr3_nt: TGTGCCAGCAGCATCCGGGGACTGGCTAGCTCCTACAATGAGCAGTTCTTC
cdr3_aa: CASSIRGLASSYNEQFF

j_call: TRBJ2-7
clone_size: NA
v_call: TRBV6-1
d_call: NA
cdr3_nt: TGTGCCAGCAGTAGTACAGCCCAGCCGTCCTACGAGCAGTACTTC
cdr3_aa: CASSSTAQPSYEQYF

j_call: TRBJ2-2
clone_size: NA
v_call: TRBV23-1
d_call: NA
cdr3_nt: TGCGCCAGCAGTCAGCAGGGGGAGGTAACCGGGGAGCTGTTTTTT
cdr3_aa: CASSQQGEVTGELFF

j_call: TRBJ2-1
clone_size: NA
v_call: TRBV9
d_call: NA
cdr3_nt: TGTGCCAGCAGCGGGTACGTCGCGGGGTTATACAATGAGCAGTTCTTC
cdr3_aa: CASSGYVAGLYNEQFF

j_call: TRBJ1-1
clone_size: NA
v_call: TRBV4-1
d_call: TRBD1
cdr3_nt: TGCGCCAGCAGCCAATTACAGGGGGGTAACACTGAAGCTTTCTTT
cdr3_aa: CASSQLQGGNTEAFF

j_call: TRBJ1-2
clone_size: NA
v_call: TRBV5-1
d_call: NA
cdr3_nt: TGCGCCAGCAGCTTGGCAGGGGATTATGGCTACACCTTC
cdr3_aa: CASSLAGDYGYTF

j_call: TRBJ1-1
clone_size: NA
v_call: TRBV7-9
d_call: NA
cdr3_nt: TGTGCCAGCAGCCCCGGAGCCGACCTTGAAGCTTTCTTT
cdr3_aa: CASSPGADLEAFF

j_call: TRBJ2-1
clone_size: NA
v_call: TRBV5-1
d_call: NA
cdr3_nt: TGCGCCAGCAGCTTGGGCAGTTCCAACAATGAGCAGTTCTTC
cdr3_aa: CASSLGSSNNEQFF

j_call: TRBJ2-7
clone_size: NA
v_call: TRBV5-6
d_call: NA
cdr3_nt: TGTGCCAGCAGCTTGGAGGGGAGGTATTACGAGCAGTACTTC
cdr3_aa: CASSLEGRYYEQYF

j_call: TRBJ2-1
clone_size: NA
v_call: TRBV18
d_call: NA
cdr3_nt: TGTGCCAGCTCACCACCTACGGGAAGCTCCTACAATGAGCAGTTCTTC
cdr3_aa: CASSPPTGSSYNEQFF

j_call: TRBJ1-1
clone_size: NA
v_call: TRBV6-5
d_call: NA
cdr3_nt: TGTGCCAGCAGGCGCAGGGAGGCGGACACTGAAGCTTTCTTT
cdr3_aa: CASRRREADTEAFF

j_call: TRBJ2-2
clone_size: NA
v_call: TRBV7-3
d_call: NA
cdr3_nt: TGTGCCAGCAGCGGAATAAAGGGCGGGGAGCTGTTTTTT
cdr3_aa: CASSGIKGGELFF

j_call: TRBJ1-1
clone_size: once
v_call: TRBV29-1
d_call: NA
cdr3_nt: TGCAGCGTCGCCCCCCAGACAAAGATGAACACTGAAGCTTTCTTT
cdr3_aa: CSVAPQTKMNTEAFF

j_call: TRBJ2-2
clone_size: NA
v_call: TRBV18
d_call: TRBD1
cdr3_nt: TGTGCCAGCTCGCCCGGACAGGTGGGCGGGGAGCTGTTTTTT
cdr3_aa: CASSPGQVGGELFF

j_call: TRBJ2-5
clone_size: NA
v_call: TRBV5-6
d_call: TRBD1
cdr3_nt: TGTGCCAGCAGCGAGACAGGGGAGGTAGAGACCCAGTACTTC
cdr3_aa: CASSETGEVETQYF

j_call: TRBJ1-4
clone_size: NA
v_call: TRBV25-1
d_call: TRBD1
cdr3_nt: TGTGCCAGCAGTGAGGGGACAGCCCCAGTTGCAACTAATGAAAAACTGTTTTTT
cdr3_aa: CASSEGTAPVATNEKLFF

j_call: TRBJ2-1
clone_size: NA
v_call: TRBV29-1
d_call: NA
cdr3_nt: TGCAGCGTTGAAGGGGACAAAGATGGGCAGTTCTTC
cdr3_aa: CSVEGDKDGQFF

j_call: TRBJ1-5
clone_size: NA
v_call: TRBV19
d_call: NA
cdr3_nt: TGTGCCAGTAGCCCCGGGACACCTAGCAATCAGCCCCAGCATTTT
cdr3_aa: CASSPGTPSNQPQHF

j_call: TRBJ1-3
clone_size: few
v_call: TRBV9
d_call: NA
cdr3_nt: TGTGCCAGCAGCGTAGTCGGGGCGTTGGGCACCATATATTTT
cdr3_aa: CASSVVGALGTIYF

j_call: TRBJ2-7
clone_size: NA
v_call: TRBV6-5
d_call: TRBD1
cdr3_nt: TGTGCCAGCAGCGGGGACAGGGGGCTCTACGAGCAGTACTTC
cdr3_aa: CASSGDRGLYEQYF

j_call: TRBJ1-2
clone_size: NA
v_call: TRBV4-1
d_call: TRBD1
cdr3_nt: TGCGCCAGCAGCCCCCTCCAGGGACAGGGTGGTGGCTACACCTTC
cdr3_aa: CASSPLQGQGGGYTF

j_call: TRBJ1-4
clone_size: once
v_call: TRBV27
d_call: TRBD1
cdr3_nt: TGTGCCAGCGCTAAACAGGGGGCAACTAATGAAAAACTGTTTTTT
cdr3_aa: CASAKQGATNEKLFF

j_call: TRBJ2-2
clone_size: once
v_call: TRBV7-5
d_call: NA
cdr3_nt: TGTGCCAGAAGCTTACTCCGGACCGCGAACACCGGGGAGCTGTTTTTT
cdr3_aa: CARSLLRTANTGELFF

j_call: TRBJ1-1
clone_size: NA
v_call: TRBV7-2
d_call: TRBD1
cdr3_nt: TGTGCCAGCACCCAGCAGGGGGCAGGGACTGAAGCTTTCTTT
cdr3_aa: CASTQQGAGTEAFF

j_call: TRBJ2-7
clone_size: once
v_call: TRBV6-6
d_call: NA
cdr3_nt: TGTGCCAGCAGTTACCCTGGCCTCTCCTACGAGCAGTACTTC
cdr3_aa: CASSYPGLSYEQYF

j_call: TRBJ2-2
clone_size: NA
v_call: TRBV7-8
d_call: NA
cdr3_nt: TGTGCCAGCAGCTTCTCGGCTCCCGGCACCGGGGAGCTGTTTTTT
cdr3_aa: CASSFSAPGTGELFF

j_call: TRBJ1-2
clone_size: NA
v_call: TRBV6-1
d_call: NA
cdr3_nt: TGTGCCAGCAGTGAAGTCGGCACCGGGAGGATTGGCTACACCTTC
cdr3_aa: CASSEVGTGRIGYTF

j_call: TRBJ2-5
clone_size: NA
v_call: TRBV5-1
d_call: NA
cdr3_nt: TGCGCCAGCAGCCCTGTCGGGCGAGAGACCCAGTACTTC
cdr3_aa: CASSPVGRETQYF

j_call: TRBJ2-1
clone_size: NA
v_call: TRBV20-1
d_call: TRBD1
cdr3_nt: TGCAGTGCTAGCCAGGGGGATGAGCAGTTCTTC
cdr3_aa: CSASQGDEQFF

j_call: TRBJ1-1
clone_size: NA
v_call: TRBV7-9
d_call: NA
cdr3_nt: TGTGCCAGCAGCTTAATCGACATGTTCGAAGCTTTCTTT
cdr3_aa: CASSLIDMFEAFF

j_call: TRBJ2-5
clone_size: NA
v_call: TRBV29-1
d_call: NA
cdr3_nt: TGCAGCGTCCTAGGGGGGACCCAAGAGACCCAGTACTTC
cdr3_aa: CSVLGGTQETQYF

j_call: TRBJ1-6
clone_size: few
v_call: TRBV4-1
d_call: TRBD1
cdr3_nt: TGCGCCAGCAGCCAAAGACAGGGGGCAGGTTCACCCCTCCACTTT
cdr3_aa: CASSQRQGAGSPLHF

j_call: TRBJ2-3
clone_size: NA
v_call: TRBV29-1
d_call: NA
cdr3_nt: TGCAGCGTCCCAGCGGGCACAGATACGCAGTATTTT
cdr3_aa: CSVPAGTDTQYF

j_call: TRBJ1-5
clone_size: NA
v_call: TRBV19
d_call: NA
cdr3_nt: TGTGCCAGTAGCAGCAATCAGCCCCAGCATTTT
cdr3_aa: CASSSNQPQHF

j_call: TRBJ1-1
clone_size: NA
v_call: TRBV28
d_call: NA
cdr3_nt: TGTGCCAGCAGTTCCATCACTGAAGCTTTCTTT
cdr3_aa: CASSSITEAFF

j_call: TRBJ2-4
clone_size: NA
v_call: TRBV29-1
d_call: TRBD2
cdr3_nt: TGCAGCGTTGAAGCTCCAGCGGGGGCCTCAAGTGGCATTCAGTACTTC
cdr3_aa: CSVEAPAGASSGIQYF

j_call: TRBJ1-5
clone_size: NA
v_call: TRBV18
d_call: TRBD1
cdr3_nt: TGTGCCAGCTCAGGGGACAGACTAGCTTCCCAGCCCCAGCATTTT
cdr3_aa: CASSGDRLASQPQHF

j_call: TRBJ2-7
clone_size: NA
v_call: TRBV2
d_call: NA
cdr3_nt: TGTGCCAGCAGGGAGACAGGAACGTACGAGCAGTACTTC
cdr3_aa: CASRETGTYEQYF

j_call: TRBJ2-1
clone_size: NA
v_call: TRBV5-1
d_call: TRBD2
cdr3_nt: TGCGCCAGCAGCTTCGGGAGACTAGCGGGCCCGGGGGGCAATGAGCAGTTCTTC
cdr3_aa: CASSFGRLAGPGGNEQFF

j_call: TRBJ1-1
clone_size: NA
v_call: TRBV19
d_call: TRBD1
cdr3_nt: TGTGCCAGTAGTATAGTCCAGGGGGCTCCGGACACTGAAGCTTTCTTT
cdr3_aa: CASSIVQGAPDTEAFF

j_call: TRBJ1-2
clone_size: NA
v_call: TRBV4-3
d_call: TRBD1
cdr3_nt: TGCGCCAGCAGCCAAGTAGAGCCGGGACAGGGCGGGGGCTACACCTTC
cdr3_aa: CASSQVEPGQGGGYTF

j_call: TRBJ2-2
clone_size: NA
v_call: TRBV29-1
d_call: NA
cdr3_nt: TGCAGCGTTGACCCGGGGGCGTGGACCGGGGAGCTGTTTTTT
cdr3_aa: CSVDPGAWTGELFF

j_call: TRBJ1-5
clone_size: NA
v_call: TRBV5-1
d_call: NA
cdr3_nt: TGCGCCAGCAGCTTGGGTGTGTGGGGTTTTTTGAATCAGCCCCAGCATTTT
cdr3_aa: CASSLGVWGFLNQPQHF

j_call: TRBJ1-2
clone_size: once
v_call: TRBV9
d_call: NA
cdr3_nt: TGTGCCAGCAGCGTAAGCGGGGCGGGAGGCTACACCTTC
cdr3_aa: CASSVSGAGGYTF

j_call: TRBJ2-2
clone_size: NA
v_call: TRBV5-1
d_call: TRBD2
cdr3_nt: TGCGCCAGCAGCTTGGTGATACTAGCGGGAGGCGCGAACACCGGGGAGCTGTTTTTT
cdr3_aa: CASSLVILAGGANTGELFF

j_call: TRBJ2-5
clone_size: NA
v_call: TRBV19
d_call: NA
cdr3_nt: TGTGCCAGTAGTTCCCTGTGGACGGGAGCGGAGACCCAGTACTTC
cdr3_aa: CASSSLWTGAETQYF

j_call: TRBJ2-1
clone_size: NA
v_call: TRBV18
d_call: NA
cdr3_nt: TGTGCCAGCTCACCCAAACAGTACAATGAGCAGTTCTTC
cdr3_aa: CASSPKQYNEQFF

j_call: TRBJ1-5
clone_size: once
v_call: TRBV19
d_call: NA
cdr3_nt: TGTGCCAGTACCGGGAGGGGAAATAGCAATCAGCCCCAGCATTTT
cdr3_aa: CASTGRGNSNQPQHF

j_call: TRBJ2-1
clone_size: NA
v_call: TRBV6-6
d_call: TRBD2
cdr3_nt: TGTGCCAGCAGTTCGCGGGGGGGGTTGTACAATGAGCAGTTCTTC
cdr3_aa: CASSSRGGLYNEQFF

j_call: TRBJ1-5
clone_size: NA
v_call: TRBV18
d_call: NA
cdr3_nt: TGTGCCAGCTCAACGGACAGCCTCAATCAGCCCCAGCATTTT
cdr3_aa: CASSTDSLNQPQHF

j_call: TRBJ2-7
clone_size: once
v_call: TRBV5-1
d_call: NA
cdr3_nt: TGCGCCAGCAGCTTCCCAGGATACGAGCAGTACTTC
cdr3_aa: CASSFPGYEQYF

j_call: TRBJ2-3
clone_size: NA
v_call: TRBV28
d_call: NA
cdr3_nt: TGTGCCAGCAGTTTTAGCAGCACAGATACGCAGTATTTT
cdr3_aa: CASSFSSTDTQYF

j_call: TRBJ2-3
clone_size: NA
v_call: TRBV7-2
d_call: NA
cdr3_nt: TGTGCCAGCAGAAGGGACTTCACAGATACGCAGTATTTT
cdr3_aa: CASRRDFTDTQYF

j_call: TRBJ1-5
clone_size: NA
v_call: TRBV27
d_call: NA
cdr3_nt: TGTGCCAGCAGTTCATATCCATATAGCAATCAGCCCCAGCATTTT
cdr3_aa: CASSSYPYSNQPQHF

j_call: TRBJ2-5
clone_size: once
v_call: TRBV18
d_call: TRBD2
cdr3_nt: TGTGCCAGCTCACCACCGGGGGGGAGACTAGAGACCCAGTACTTC
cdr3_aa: CASSPPGGRLETQYF

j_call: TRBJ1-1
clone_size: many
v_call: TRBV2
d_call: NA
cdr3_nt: TGTGCCCCCCTTGGACAAACGAACACTGAAGCTTTCTTT
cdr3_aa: CAPLGQTNTEAFF

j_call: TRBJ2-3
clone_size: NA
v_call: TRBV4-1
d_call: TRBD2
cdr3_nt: TGCGCCAGCAGCCAAGATAACGCGGGGGGCACAGATACGCAGTATTTT
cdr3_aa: CASSQDNAGGTDTQYF

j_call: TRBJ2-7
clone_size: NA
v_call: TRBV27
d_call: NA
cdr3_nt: TGTGCCAGCAGTCTCCGACCTGTTCAGGAAGGTAACTACGAGCAGTACTTC
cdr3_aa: CASSLRPVQEGNYEQYF

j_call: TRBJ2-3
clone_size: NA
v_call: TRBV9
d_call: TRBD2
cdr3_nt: TGTGCCAGCAGCGTCGGACTAGCGGGGGGTTCGCAAGATACGCAGTATTTT
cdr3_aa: CASSVGLAGGSQDTQYF